This T cell receptor (beta chain) is from a study of regulatory T cells in long-lasting Graves disease. The time point here: newly diagnosed GD, antithyroid drugs for less than 3 months. The TCR library was made from RNA extracted from PBMCs. With iRepertoire HTBI primers and Arm-PCR of CDR3 regions, TCR beta libraries were built. TCRdb passed the multiplex PCR reads through MiXCR, listing each CDR3 protein once. The sample consists of approximately 470,000 distinct CDR3 sequences, under 20% of them appearing once. Separately, the same data were catalogued under a study of T cells in Graves' hyperthyroidism and ophthalmopathy.

Sequencing used peripheral blood mononuclear cells (PBMCs), obtained at new diagnosis, from a patient treated with antithyroid drugs. This clonotype originated in a man aged 35-49 years with Graves disease.

The CDR3 region is CASSSRTWSLFF. The CDR3 DNA is TGTGCCAGCAGCTCGCGGACTTGGAGTTTGTTCTTC. The chain links TRBV7-9 to TRBJ2-1; possibly TRBD2 for D (5 bases). This CDR3 spans 12 amino acids. CDR1 SEHNR and CDR2 FQNEAQ come from the germline V gene (reference sequence). The V gene lost 4 bases and the J gene lost 15 bases, with 16 bases spanning the gap.